The clone carrying this T cell receptor (beta chain) was picked up a small number of times. Its antigen remains unknown. The CDR3 covers 15 residues. V lost 6 bases and J lost 0; bases outside the gene matches: 5. Per the germline V gene, CDR1 is SGHAT and CDR2 is FQNNGV. These data belong to a study of T-cell memory formation after mild COVID-19. Study information: The two donors had largely donor-specific TCR clusters.

TCRdb reprocessed the 5' RACE reads with MiXCR, giving one entry per CDR3 protein. The data hold approximately 410,000 distinct CDR3 sequences, with 23% observed a single time. Study results and limitations: Pre-infection memory showed some responding clones, and this suggested that cross-reactive memory joined. A second wave expanding day 15 to 37 was CD4+-biased; contracting clones were balanced. Most CD4+ clones that shrank were in CM and EM, while CD8+ ones turned up in EMRA.

The J gene is TRBJ2-3, the V gene TRBV11-2; TRBD1 matches 8 bases. This receptor was identified in an adult woman who had mild COVID-19 (a few samples of this study predate the infection). Cell type and time point are not known. The sample comprised PBMCs or a T cell subset sorted from them (not recorded which). CDR3 coding DNA: TGTGCCAGCAGGGTGACAGGGGCTAGCACAGATACGCAGTATTTT. It codes for CASRVTGASTDTQYF. Complete variable domain (other parts from reference TRBV11-2 and TRBJ2-3): EAGVAQSPRYKIIEKRQSVAFWCNPISGHATLYWYQQILGQGPKLLIQFQNNGVVDDSQLPKDRFSAERLKGVDSTLKIQPAKLEDSAVYLCASRVTGASTDTQYFGPGTRLTVL.